This TCR beta chain is drawn from a study of T cells in Graves' hyperthyroidism and ophthalmopathy. Amplified regions were TCR beta CDR3 sequences from RNA transcripts. The HTBI set primed first-round TCR CDR3 RT-PCR. TCRdb recomputed calls from the multiplex PCR reads with MiXCR, one row per CDR3 protein. The table shows about 740,000 distinct CDR3 sequences, with approximately 15% occurring only once. The CDR3 is 15 residues long. CDR1 is MNHNS, CDR2 SASEGT, per germline. With 6 bases removed from V and 0 bases from J, the gap between germline ends came to 12 bases. This clonotype has a handful of counts.

V gene TRBV6-1 combines with J gene TRBJ1-5; possible D gene TRBD1, 6 bases. Material for sequencing was blood. The source of this sequence is a young woman with Graves' hyperthyroidism. The CDR3 here is CASSQQGISNQPQHF. In nucleotides, the CDR3 is TGTGCCAGCAGCCAGCAGGGGATTAGCAATCAGCCCCAGCATTTT.